The rows below give T cell receptor beta chains drawn from one sample of a study of regulatory T cells in long-lasting Graves disease. TCRdb analysed the multiplex PCR reads with MiXCR anew, one entry per CDR3 protein. The sample contains approximately 470,000 distinct CDR3 sequences, less than 25% of which appear only once. This specimen consisted of peripheral blood mononuclear cells (PBMCs), obtained when the disease was refractory, from a patient treated with antithyroid drugs. Receptors were obtained from a female donor with Graves disease. Both conserved end residues are trimmed from each CDR3.

len: 13
v_gene: TRBV3-1
j_gene: TRBJ2-7
CDR3aa: ASSQASGAGYEQY

len: 14
v_gene: TRBV7-8
j_gene: TRBJ1-1
CDR3aa: ASSPFGQGLNTEAF

len: 12
v_gene: TRBV4-1
j_gene: TRBJ2-5
CDR3aa: ASSQVPATETQY

len: 12
v_gene: TRBV28
j_gene: TRBJ2-6
CDR3aa: ASSSQGGANVLT

len: 20
v_gene: TRBV6-2/TRBV6-3
j_gene: TRBJ2-5
CDR3aa: ASSYSIGVKGQGIVWGETQY

len: 13
v_gene: TRBV11-1
j_gene: TRBJ2-7
CDR3aa: ASSTHSGSSYEQY

len: 11
v_gene: TRBV30
j_gene: TRBJ2-7
CDR3aa: AWSTQSSYEQY

len: 12
v_gene: TRBV6-1
j_gene: TRBJ1-1
CDR3aa: ASSEIAVSTEAF

len: 11
v_gene: TRBV10-1
j_gene: TRBJ2-7
CDR3aa: ASSVGDSYEQY

len: 10
v_gene: TRBV29-1
j_gene: TRBJ1-1
CDR3aa: SGLITGRRAF

len: 14
v_gene: TRBV27
j_gene: TRBJ1-1
CDR3aa: ASSPPPETTNTEAF

len: 9
v_gene: TRBV11-2
j_gene: TRBJ2-7
CDR3aa: ASTNLQEQY

len: 10
v_gene: TRBV20-1
j_gene: TRBJ2-5
CDR3aa: SAEQGRETQY

len: 9
v_gene: TRBV6-2/TRBV6-3
j_gene: TRBJ2-5
CDR3aa: ASSQMETQY

len: 14
v_gene: TRBV4-1
j_gene: TRBJ1-6
CDR3aa: ASSQEGQADNSPLH

len: 13
v_gene: TRBV2
j_gene: TRBJ1-3
CDR3aa: ATRGGQDSGNTIY

len: 11
v_gene: TRBV29-1
j_gene: TRBJ1-5
CDR3aa: GVLDRPNQPQH

len: 11
v_gene: TRBV6-1
j_gene: TRBJ1-1
CDR3aa: ASSPLTNTEAF

len: 13
v_gene: TRBV15
j_gene: TRBJ1-1
CDR3aa: ATSIAQGRNTEAF

len: 14
v_gene: TRBV6-2/TRBV6-3
j_gene: TRBJ2-5
CDR3aa: ASRNSHTGFQETQY

len: 10
v_gene: TRBV6-1
j_gene: TRBJ1-5
CDR3aa: ASSQGQQPQH

len: 15
v_gene: TRBV5-1
j_gene: TRBJ2-2
CDR3aa: ASRSMLAGVSSGELF

len: 9
v_gene: TRBV6-2/TRBV6-3
j_gene: -
CDR3aa: ASTAQGEQF

len: 12
v_gene: TRBV27
j_gene: TRBJ2-1
CDR3aa: ASRPGSTNNEQF

len: 15
v_gene: TRBV27
j_gene: TRBJ2-7
CDR3aa: ASSDYPPDRPPYEQY

len: 11
v_gene: TRBV30
j_gene: TRBJ1-2
CDR3aa: AWSIRGEHGYT

len: 13
v_gene: TRBV6-2/TRBV6-3
j_gene: TRBJ2-7
CDR3aa: ASSWSGLAAYEQY

len: 12
v_gene: TRBV10-2
j_gene: TRBJ2-7
CDR3aa: ASSETRGRYEQY

len: 13
v_gene: TRBV20-1
j_gene: TRBJ2-4
CDR3aa: SAPDRWGAKNIQY

len: 13
v_gene: TRBV19
j_gene: TRBJ2-7
CDR3aa: ASSLRDNEIYEQY

len: 13
v_gene: TRBV6-9
j_gene: TRBJ2-5
CDR3aa: ASSYWGRQGGTQY

len: 13
v_gene: TRBV19
j_gene: TRBJ2-3
CDR3aa: ASRDRDRLTDTQY

len: 12
v_gene: TRBV28
j_gene: TRBJ2-4
CDR3aa: ASSRDAAKNIQY

len: 12
v_gene: TRBV6-1
j_gene: TRBJ2-5
CDR3aa: ASSPGQGFETQY

len: 13
v_gene: TRBV5-1
j_gene: TRBJ2-5
CDR3aa: ASSLAEGRMETQY

len: 12
v_gene: TRBV28
j_gene: TRBJ1-6
CDR3aa: ASRSQGNNSPLH

len: 16
v_gene: TRBV12-3/TRBV12-4
j_gene: TRBJ2-2
CDR3aa: ASSLFRGGSENTGELF

len: 12
v_gene: TRBV12-3/TRBV12-4
j_gene: TRBJ2-3
CDR3aa: ASSSDRTGDTQY

len: 11
v_gene: TRBV6-2/TRBV6-3
j_gene: TRBJ1-2
CDR3aa: ASSGDRLYGYT

len: 14
v_gene: TRBV20-1
j_gene: TRBJ2-2
CDR3aa: SARVLALANTGELF

len: 12
v_gene: TRBV6-1
j_gene: TRBJ2-7
CDR3aa: ASSPPARSYEQY

len: 13
v_gene: TRBV7-9
j_gene: TRBJ2-2
CDR3aa: ASSLVVQSTGELF

len: 14
v_gene: TRBV7-2
j_gene: TRBJ1-2
CDR3aa: ASSLGPGATLYGYT

len: 12
v_gene: TRBV30
j_gene: TRBJ2-5
CDR3aa: ASSRPPSQETQY

len: 14
v_gene: TRBV11-2
j_gene: TRBJ2-7
CDR3aa: ASSLVARPRDGEQY

len: 18
v_gene: TRBV11-2
j_gene: TRBJ2-5
CDR3aa: ASSLEPIRDRGHSEETQY

len: 13
v_gene: TRBV29-1
j_gene: TRBJ1-4
CDR3aa: SVGFPQGLNEKLF

len: 12
v_gene: TRBV29-1
j_gene: TRBJ2-1
CDR3aa: SADAVHTANEQF

len: 14
v_gene: TRBV28
j_gene: TRBJ1-2
CDR3aa: ASSARDRGHSYGYT